This is a list of T cell receptor beta chains from one sample in a study of T cells in Graves' hyperthyroidism and ophthalmopathy. TCRdb reanalysed the multiplex PCR reads using MiXCR and keeps one entry per CDR3 protein. The table has roughly 650,000 distinct CDR3 sequences, about 16% seen once. The specimen sequenced was blood. These TCRs come from a woman aged 40 to 50 with Graves' ophthalmopathy. CDR3s include the opening cysteine and the closing phenylalanine or tryptophan. Each record gives: clone size, CDR3 length, V gene, CDR3 protein. The size field is filled for only some rows; it gives once, few, many or a size class.

>many|14|TRBV6-5
CASSYVGQDGGYTF
>many|11|TRBV13
CASGHSDTQYF
>many|15|TRBV3-1
CASSTSGGSNQPQHF
>many|12|TRBV28
CASSYDSYEQYF
>few|16|TRBV7-2
CASSSGLAGAVETQYF
>NA|16|TRBV20-1
CSAPTSGRALAETQYF
>NA|16|TRBV28
CASSYVKGQGGVEQFF
>many|15|TRBV5-1
CASSLWTGAYNEQFF
>many|15|TRBV28
CASIQKQGIIQPQHF
>few|15|TRBV15
CATSPRLQGADGYTF
>few|11|TRBV20-1
CSAHGVDTQYF
>many|13|TRBV28
CASSSHRGSVQYF
>many|15|TRBV7-8
CASSLAEGTNEKLFF
>many|17|TRBV3-1
CASSQDLAGTTYNEQFF
>NA|15|TRBV20-1
CSAGGGTSISYEQYF
>NA|19|TRBV7-9
CASSLAQRKRATLTTEAFF
>many|13|TRBV2
CASCRVLNQPQHF
>few|14|TRBV12-3/TRBV12-4
CASSLRGLGTGAFF
>NA|14|TRBV7-2
CASSNAGGRDTQYF
>many|14|TRBV30
CAWTRSPGDSPLHF
>many|13|TRBV18
CASSVTVGNEQFF
>many|14|TRBV28
CASSFGGVFYEQYF
>many|14|TRBV3-1
CASSQEWGNYGYTF
>many|14|TRBV7-8
CASSLVDSSYGYTF
>many|17|TRBV2
CASREGRAPLSTDTQYF
>once|15|TRBV20-1
CSARANRGGIYEQYF
>NA|13|TRBV3-1
CASSPLLAGELFF
>many|13|TRBV5-1
CASRAGGKNEQFF
>few|15|TRBV12-3/TRBV12-4
CASSAGVGSKNIQYF
>few|15|TRBV19
CASRKFRDSNTEAFF
>many|17|TRBV20-1
CSARGLAGAPSYNEQFF
>NA|10|TRBV29-1
CSVRQGDAFF
>NA|16|TRBV6-9
CASSLTGRTYNSPLHF
>many|13|TRBV5-1
CASSLQGENGYTF
>few|13|TRBV30
CACGSTSGNTIYF
>NA|14|TRBV28
CASTPGQGGMGQFF
>few|16|TRBV20-1
CSARPYRERHTGELFF
>many|15|TRBV5-1
CASSPRAVSTDTQYF
>many|16|TRBV11-2
CASSLGTSTLINEQFF
>many|15|TRBV2
CASSERADSSYEQYF
>NA|14|TRBV19
CATESGSGYNEQFF
>many|20|TRBV28
CASSSLATGLAGGATDTQYF